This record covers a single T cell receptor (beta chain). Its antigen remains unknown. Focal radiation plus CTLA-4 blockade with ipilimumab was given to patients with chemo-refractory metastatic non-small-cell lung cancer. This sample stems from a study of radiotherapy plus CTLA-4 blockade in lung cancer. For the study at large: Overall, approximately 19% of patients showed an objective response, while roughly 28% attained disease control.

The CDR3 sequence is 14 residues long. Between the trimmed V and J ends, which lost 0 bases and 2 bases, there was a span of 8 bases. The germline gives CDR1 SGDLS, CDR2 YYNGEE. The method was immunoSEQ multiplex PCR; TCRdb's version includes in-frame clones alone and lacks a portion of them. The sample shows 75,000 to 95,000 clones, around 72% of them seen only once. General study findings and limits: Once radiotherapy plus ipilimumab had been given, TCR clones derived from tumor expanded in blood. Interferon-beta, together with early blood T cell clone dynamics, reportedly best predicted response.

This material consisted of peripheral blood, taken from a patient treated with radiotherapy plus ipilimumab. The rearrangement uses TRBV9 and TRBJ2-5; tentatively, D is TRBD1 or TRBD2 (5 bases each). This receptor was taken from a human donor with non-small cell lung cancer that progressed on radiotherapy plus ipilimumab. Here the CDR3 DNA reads TGTGCCAGCAGCGTAGGAGGGGTACAAGAGACCCAGTACTTC. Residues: CASSVGGVQETQYF.